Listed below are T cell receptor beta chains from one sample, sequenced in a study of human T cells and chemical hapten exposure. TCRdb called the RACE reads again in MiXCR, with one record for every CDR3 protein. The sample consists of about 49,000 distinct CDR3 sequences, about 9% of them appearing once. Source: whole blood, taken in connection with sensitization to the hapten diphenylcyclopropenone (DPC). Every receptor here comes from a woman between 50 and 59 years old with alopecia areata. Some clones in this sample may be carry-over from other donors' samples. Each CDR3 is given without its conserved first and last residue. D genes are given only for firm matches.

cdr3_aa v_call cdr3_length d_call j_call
ASSPSERGYT TRBV7-2 10 NA TRBJ1-2
ASSYGGGNTEAF TRBV6-6 12 NA TRBJ1-1
ASSPRQGDSNQPQH TRBV18 14 TRBD1 TRBJ1-5
ASSPERLAFHNEQF TRBV3-1 14 TRBD2 TRBJ2-1
ASSPLSGNQETQY TRBV6-2/TRBV6-3 13 TRBD2 TRBJ2-5
ASSLSISNQPQH TRBV27 12 NA TRBJ1-5
ASSHNAASDTQY TRBV3-1 12 NA TRBJ2-3
ASSPEVQGYEQY TRBV11-2 12 NA TRBJ2-7
SARKDGNEQF TRBV20-1 10 NA TRBJ2-1
ASSSPGTGANTEAF TRBV12-3/TRBV12-4 14 TRBD1 TRBJ1-1
ASSAGGEETQY TRBV6-1 11 NA TRBJ2-5
SAEPQGLEQY TRBV20-1 10 TRBD1 TRBJ2-7
ASSSASSGQY TRBV28 10 TRBD2 TRBJ2-7
ASSLPESYEQY TRBV28 11 NA TRBJ2-7
SVLVSYNEQF TRBV29-1 10 NA TRBJ2-1
ASSQSTGAKTQY TRBV3-1 12 TRBD1 TRBJ2-5
ASSSGSGQGSTDTQY TRBV12-3/TRBV12-4 15 TRBD1 TRBJ2-3
ASSKGGQFYEQY TRBV28 12 NA TRBJ2-7
ASSSTGGRGATGYT TRBV11-2 14 NA TRBJ1-2
ASSPGQGVEPQH TRBV7-2 12 TRBD1 TRBJ1-5
ASSYGLAGGPMNEQF TRBV6-2/TRBV6-3 15 TRBD2 TRBJ2-1
ASSLPRTSGRGPPTQY TRBV28 16 TRBD2 TRBJ2-3
ASSLARGRNTIY TRBV11-2 12 TRBD1 TRBJ1-3
ASSFGGRAPDTQY TRBV11-2 13 TRBD2 TRBJ2-3
ASSSITWEQY TRBV7-2 10 NA TRBJ2-7
ASSLTRAADTQY TRBV28 12 NA TRBJ2-3
ASSEDFNRRDYT TRBV2 12 NA TRBJ1-2
ASSPPSITEAF TRBV6-6 11 NA TRBJ1-1
ASSLTREQF TRBV28 9 NA TRBJ2-1
ASRLWDNNQPQH TRBV12-2 12 NA TRBJ1-5
ASSLSGHQPQH TRBV28 11 NA TRBJ1-5
SAPASPGSPDSNQPQH TRBV20-1 16 NA TRBJ1-5
SVGGGPSETQY TRBV29-1 11 TRBD2 TRBJ2-5
AWSAHNYGYT TRBV30 10 NA TRBJ1-2
ASSSGTRGDEQF TRBV28 12 TRBD2 TRBJ2-1
ASSEESWREQF TRBV2 11 NA TRBJ2-1
SAVKLAGVGYEQY TRBV20-1 13 TRBD2 TRBJ2-7
ASSRTGTSGNEQF TRBV11-2 13 TRBD2 TRBJ2-1
SARTRTSTDTQY TRBV20-1 12 NA TRBJ2-3
AWSIQVAAGNTIY TRBV30 13 NA TRBJ1-3
SARHGGGPREQY TRBV20-1 12 NA TRBJ2-7
ASSLILAGGGGELF TRBV5-1 14 TRBD2 TRBJ2-2